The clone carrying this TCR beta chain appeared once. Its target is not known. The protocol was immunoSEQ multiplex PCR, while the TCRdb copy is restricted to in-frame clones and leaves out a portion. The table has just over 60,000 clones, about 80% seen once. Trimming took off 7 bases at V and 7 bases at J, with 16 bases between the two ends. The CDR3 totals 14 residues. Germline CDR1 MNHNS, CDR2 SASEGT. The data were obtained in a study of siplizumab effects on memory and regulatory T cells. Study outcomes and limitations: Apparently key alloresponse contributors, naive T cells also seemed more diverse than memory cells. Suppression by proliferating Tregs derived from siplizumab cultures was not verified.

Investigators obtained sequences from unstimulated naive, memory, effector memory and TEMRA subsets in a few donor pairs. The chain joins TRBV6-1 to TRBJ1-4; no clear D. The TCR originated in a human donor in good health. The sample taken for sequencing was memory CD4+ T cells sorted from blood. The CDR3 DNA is TGTGCCAGCATAACGTTTGCGGAGGGTGAAAAACTGTTTTTT. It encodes CASITFAEGEKLFF.